This entry lists 10 T cell receptor beta chains sequenced from one sample in a study of T cells in localized non-small cell lung cancer (TCRdb year 2020). To prepare the library, the immunoSEQ multiplex PCR assay was applied. In its TCRdb copy, this immuneACCESS table keeps in-frame sequences only and misses some clones. Where compared with another copy, unresolved V genes explain less than half of these, and the others have no known cause. The sample profile shows more than 70,000 clones; 84% of them were found once. The top ten constitute 2.8% of the sample. The input for sequencing was peripheral blood, taken before any cancer treatment. The source of these receptors is a man aged 35 to 70 with stage I lung adenocarcinoma.

The V call is TRBV6-5, the J call TRBJ1-1; D is unresolved. The CDR3 is made up of 13 amino acids. Germline V CDR1 and CDR2: MNHEY, SVGAGI. Trimming took off 2 bases at V and 4 bases at J, with 8 bases between the two ends. The CDR3 region is CASSYRGSTEAFF. The CDR3 region has the DNA TGTGCCAGCAGTTACCGGGGTAGCACTGAAGCTTTCTTT.

This clone was counted a single time. The CDR3 nucleotides are TGTGCCAGCAGTTTACGGCTAGCGTTCAGTGTGGCCGGGGAGCTGTTTTTT. It codes for CASSLRLAFSVAGELFF. This chain connects TRBV28 to TRBJ2-2, with D possibly matching TRBD2 (6 bases). CDR1 and CDR2 from the germline V gene are MDHEN and SYDVKM. V lost 2 bases and J 6 bases, leaving 19 bases between the germline ends. The length of the CDR3 is 17 residues.

This chain joins TRBV6-1 and TRBJ1-2; D not certain. The germline V and J ends were trimmed by 5 bases and 6 bases, with 16 bases remaining between them. CDR1 and CDR2 (germline): MNHNS, SASEGT. The CDR3 length is 14 residues. Here the CDR3 reads CASSLYSPEDGYTF. CDR3 in DNA: TGTGCCAGCAGTCTGTATAGCCCTGAGGATGGCTACACCTTC.

The chain recombines TRBV30 with TRBJ2-2, with a tentative D call TRBD1 (7 bases). V lost 0 bases, J lost 3 bases, and 14 bases lay in between. The CDR3 is 16 residues long. Per germline, CDR1 GTSNPN and CDR2 SVGIG (reference sequence). This CDR3 is CAWSVAGGWDTGELFF. DNA for the CDR3: TGTGCCTGGAGTGTAGCAGGGGGGTGGGACACCGGGGAGCTGTTTTTT.

The chain has TRBV6-5 and TRBJ1-4; no clear D gene. The CDR3 runs 16 residues. V lost 4 bases and J lost 2, with 14 bases in between. Germline V CDR1 and CDR2: MNHEY, SVGAGI. In DNA form, the CDR3 reads TGTGCCAGCAGTTTACGCCCCCCAACCACTAATGAAAAACTGTTTTTT. Translating gives CASSLRPPTTNEKLFF.

This chain links TRBV18 with TRBJ2-7; D possibly corresponds to TRBD2 (5 bases). CDR3 length: 14 amino acids. The V end was cut by 0 bases, the J end by 2 bases, with 8 bases between. Germline CDR1 and CDR2: KGHSH and LQKENI. The CDR3: CASSPPEGPYEQYF. The DNA of the CDR3 is TGTGCCAGCTCACCACCCGAGGGTCCCTACGAGCAGTACTTC.

This clone was detected only a few times. This rearrangement joins TRBV2 to TRBJ1-2, with D possibly matching TRBD1 (6 bases). The CDR3 spans 13 residues. Germline CDR1 SNHLY, CDR2 FYNNEI. Trimming removed 4 bases from V and 6 bases from J, with 12 bases in between. CDR3 region: CASSGRAGDGYTF. CDR3 in DNA: TGTGCCAGCAGTGGTAGGGCAGGGGATGGCTACACCTTC.

This clone has a handful of counts. The rearrangement uses TRBV7-3 and TRBJ2-2; 9 positions agree with TRBD2. The J segment lost 4 bases and the V segment lost 5 bases, leaving 8 bases of the junction unmatched. Germline V gene data show CDR1 as SGHTA and CDR2 as FQGTGA. This CDR3 is 16 amino acids long. CDR3 bases: TGTGCCAGCAGCCCACGTAGCGGGGGACGCACCGGGGAGCTGTTTTTT. Protein sequence: CASSPRSGGRTGELFF.

This clone has a single count. This chain uses TRBV7-3 with TRBJ2-5; TRBD2 agrees at 10 bases. Germline V gives CDR1 SGHTA, CDR2 FQGTGA. Germline trimming cut 1 base from V and 9 bases from J; bases unmatched to any gene: 5. The CDR3 contains 14 residues. As DNA, the CDR3 is TGTGCCAGCAGCTTAAGGGCTAGCGGGAGTTCCCAGTACTTC. Translating gives CASSLRASGSSQYF.

This clone was seen only a few times. The chain joins TRBV19 to TRBJ2-5; D gene unclear. CDR3 size: 13 residues. The V gene lost 3 bases and the J gene lost 2 bases, with 7 bases spanning the gap. Germline CDR1 reads LNHDA; CDR2 reads SQIVND (reference sequence). CDR3 nucleotides: TGTGCCAGTAGTATGACTTTACAAGAGACCCAGTACTTC. Protein: CASSMTLQETQYF.